This note documents a single TCR beta chain sequence. The target antigen is unknown. Being one base from a much bigger clone, this may be a read error. V lost 6 bases and J 2 bases, leaving 16 bases between the germline ends. The CDR3 length is 15 residues. Libraries for naive CD8 T cells, which were made from about 19,000 to 1,100,000 sorted cells, drew on 10%, 30% or 50% of the RNA. Naive CD8 T cells underwent sorting with the CD8+CD4-CCR7+CD45RA+ definition. This sample was taken from a study of molecular identifiers for immune sequencing clone quantification. Findings and caveats of the study: Highly expanded clone sizes could end up underestimated if a barcode were shared by identical TCR molecules.

TCRdb ran MiXCR on the PCR reads and lists one entry per CDR3 protein. The table has around 460,000 distinct CDR3 sequences, less than 30% seen once. The chain uses TRBV12-3 or TRBV12-4 and TRBJ2-5; a possible D gene is TRBD2 (5 bases). The TCR sequence derives from a human donor in good health. Some libraries in this study had Jurkat cell RNA spiked in. Sequences were obtained from naive CD8+ T cells from blood, with Jurkat cell RNA spiked in. Subset noted: FACS-sorted CD8+CD4-CCR7+CD45RA+ naive T cells. The CDR3 DNA reads TGTGCCAGCAGCGGTTGGAGGTCGGAACAAGAGACCCAGTACTTC. Amino acids: CASSGWRSEQETQYF.